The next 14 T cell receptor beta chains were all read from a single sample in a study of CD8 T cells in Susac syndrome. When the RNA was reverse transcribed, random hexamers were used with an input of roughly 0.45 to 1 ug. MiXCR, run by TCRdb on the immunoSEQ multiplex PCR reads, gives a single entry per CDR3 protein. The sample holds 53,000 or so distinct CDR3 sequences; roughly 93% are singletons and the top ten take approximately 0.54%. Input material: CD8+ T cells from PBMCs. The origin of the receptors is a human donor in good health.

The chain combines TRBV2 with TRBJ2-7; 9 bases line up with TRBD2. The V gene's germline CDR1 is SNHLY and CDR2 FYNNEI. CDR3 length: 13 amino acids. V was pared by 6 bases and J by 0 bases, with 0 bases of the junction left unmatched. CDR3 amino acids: CASRTSGSYEQYF. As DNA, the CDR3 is TGTGCCAGCAGGACTAGCGGCTCCTACGAGCAGTACTTC.

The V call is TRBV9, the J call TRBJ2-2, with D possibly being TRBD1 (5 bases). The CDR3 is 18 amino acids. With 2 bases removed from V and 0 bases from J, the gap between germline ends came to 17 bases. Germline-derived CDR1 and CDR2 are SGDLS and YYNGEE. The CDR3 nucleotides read TGTGCCAGCAGCGTTAACCCGACAGAATCCGCGAACACCGGGGAGCTGTTTTTT. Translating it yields CASSVNPTESANTGELFF.

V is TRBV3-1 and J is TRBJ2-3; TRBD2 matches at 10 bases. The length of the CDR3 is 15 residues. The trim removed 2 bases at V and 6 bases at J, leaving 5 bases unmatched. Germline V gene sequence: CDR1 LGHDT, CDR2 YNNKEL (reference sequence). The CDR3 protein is CASSQLAGERDTQYF. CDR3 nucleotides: TGTGCCAGCAGCCAACTAGCGGGAGAACGGGATACGCAGTATTTT.

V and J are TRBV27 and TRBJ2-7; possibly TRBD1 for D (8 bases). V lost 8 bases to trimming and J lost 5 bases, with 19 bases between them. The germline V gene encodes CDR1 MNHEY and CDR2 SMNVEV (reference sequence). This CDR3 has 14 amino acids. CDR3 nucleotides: TGTGCCAGCGGAATAACAGGGGGGGAGGACGAGCAGTACTTC. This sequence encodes CASGITGGEDEQYF.

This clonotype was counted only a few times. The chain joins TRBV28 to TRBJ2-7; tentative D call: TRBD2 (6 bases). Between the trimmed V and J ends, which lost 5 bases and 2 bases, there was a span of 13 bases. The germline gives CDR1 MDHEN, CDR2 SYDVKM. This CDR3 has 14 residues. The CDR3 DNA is TGTGCCAGCAGTCTGAGGGGACTCGCCTACGAGCAGTACTTC. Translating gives CASSLRGLAYEQYF.

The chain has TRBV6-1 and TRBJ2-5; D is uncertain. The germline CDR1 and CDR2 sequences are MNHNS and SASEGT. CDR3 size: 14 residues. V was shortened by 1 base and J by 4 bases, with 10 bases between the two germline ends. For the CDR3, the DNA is TGTGCCAGCAGTGAAGTTGTAGGGCTAGAGACCCAGTACTTC. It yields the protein CASSEVVGLETQYF.

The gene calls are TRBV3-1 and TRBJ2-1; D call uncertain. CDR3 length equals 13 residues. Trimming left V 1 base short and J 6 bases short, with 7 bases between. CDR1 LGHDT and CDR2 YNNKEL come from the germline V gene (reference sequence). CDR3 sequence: CASSQVLGNEQFF. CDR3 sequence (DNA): TGTGCCAGCAGCCAAGTGCTAGGCAATGAGCAGTTCTTC.

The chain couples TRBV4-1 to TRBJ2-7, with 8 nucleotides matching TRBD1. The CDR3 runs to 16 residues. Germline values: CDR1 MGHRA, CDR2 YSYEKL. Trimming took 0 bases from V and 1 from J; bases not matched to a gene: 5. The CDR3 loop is CASSQERGQASYEQYF. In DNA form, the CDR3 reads TGCGCCAGCAGCCAAGAAAGGGGACAGGCGTCCTACGAGCAGTACTTC.

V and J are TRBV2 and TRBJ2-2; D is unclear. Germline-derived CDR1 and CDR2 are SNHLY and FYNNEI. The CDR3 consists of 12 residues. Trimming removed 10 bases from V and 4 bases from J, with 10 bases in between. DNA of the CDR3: TGTGCCACTAGGGTAACCACCGGGGAGCTGTTTTTT. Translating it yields CATRVTTGELFF. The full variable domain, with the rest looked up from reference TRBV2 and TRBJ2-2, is EPEVTQTPSHQVTQMGQEVILRCVPISNHLYFYWYRQILGQKVEFLVSFYNNEISEKSEIFDDQFSVERPDGSNFTLKIRSTKLEDSAMYFCATRVTTGELFFGEGSRLTVL.

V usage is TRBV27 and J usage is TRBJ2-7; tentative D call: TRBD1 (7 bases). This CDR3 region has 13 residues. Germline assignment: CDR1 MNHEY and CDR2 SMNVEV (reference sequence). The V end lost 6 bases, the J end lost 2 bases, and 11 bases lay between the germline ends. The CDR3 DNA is TGTGCCAGCAGGGGGGGACAGACCTACGAGCAGTACTTC. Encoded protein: CASRGGQTYEQYF.

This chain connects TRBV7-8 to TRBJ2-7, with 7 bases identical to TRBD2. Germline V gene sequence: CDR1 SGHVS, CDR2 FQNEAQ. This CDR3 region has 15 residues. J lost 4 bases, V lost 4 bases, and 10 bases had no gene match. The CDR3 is CASSYTSAKGYEQYF. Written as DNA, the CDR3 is TGTGCCAGCAGCTATACTAGCGCGAAGGGGTACGAGCAGTACTTC.

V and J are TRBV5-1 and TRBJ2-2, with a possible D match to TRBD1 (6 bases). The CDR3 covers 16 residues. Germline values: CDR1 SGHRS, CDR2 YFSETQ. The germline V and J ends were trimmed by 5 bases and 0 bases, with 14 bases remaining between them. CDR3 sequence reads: CASRHEDSPNTGELFF. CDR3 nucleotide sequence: TGCGCCAGCAGACATGAGGACAGTCCGAACACCGGGGAGCTGTTTTTT.

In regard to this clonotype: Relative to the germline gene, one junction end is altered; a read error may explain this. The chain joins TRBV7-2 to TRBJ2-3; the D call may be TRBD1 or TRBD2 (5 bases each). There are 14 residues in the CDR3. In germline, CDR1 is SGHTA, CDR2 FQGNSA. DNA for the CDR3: TGTGCCAGCAGCTGGGGGTTTGGCACCGATACGCAGTATTTT. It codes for CASSWGFGTDTQYF.

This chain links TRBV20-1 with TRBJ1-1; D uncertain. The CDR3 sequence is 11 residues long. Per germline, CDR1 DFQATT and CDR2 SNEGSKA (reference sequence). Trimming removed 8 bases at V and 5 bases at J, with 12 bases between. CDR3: CSHGGMTEAFF. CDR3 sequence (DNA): TGCAGTCATGGAGGGATGACTGAAGCTTTCTTT.